The entry that follows covers one TCR beta chain sequence. The germline V gene has CDR1 MNHEY and CDR2 SMNVEV (reference sequence). V lost 5 bases, J lost 4 bases, and 7 bases stayed unmatched. The CDR3 is 14 residues long. This entry belongs to a study of control samples from healthy donors and cancer patients. The repertoire was sequenced with immunoSEQ multiplex PCR; TCRdb's copy has only in-frame clones and lacks some. The data show around 110,000 clones, with 80% to 90% seen just once and about 1.1% held by the top ten. This sequence joins TRBV27 and TRBJ1-2; 7 bases agree with TRBD1. This TCR derives from a woman aged 45 to 65 with colorectal cancer. Sequencing input: PBMCs. CDR3 loop: CASSTTTGSYGYTF. CDR3 nucleotides: TGTGCCAGCAGTACGACGACAGGGTCCTATGGCTACACCTTC.